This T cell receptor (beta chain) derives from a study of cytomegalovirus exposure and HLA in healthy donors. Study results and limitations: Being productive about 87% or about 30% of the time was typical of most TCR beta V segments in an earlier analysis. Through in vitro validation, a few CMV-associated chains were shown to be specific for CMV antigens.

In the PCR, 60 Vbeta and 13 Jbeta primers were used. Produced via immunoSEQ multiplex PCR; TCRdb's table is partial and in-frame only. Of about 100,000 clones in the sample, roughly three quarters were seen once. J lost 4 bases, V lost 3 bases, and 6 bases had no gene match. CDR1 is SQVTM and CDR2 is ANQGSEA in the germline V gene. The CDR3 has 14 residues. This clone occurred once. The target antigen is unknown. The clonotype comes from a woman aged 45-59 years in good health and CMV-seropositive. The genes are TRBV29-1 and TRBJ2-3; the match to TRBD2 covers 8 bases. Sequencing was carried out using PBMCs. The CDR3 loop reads CSVDTGGPADTQYF. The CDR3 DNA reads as TGCAGCGTTGATACGGGAGGGCCTGCAGATACGCAGTATTTT.